This T cell receptor beta chain was sequenced in a study of cytomegalovirus exposure and HLA in healthy donors. General study points: When analyzed later, the rates of TCR association showed variation by HLA locus, with DRB1 the most and HLA-C the fewest. Whilst most TCR sequences proved rare, a subset of public TCRs occurred across many donors.

Comment on this clone: Its antigen is undetermined.

The germline V and J ends were trimmed by 0 bases and 6 bases, with 6 bases remaining between them. CDR1 is SGHAT and CDR2 is FQNNGV in the germline V gene. The CDR3 runs 12 residues. With 60 Vbeta and 13 Jbeta primers, the PCR was carried out. Here immunoSEQ multiplex PCR was the method, and the copy in TCRdb shows in-frame clones only, minus some. The table shows roughly 110,000 clones, with roughly 80% occurring only once. The rearrangement joins TRBV11-2 to TRBJ2-7; D may be TRBD2 (5 bases). The source is a man younger than 40 in good health and CMV-seropositive. Input material: PBMCs. Here the CDR3 reads CASSLETSEQYF. The CDR3 DNA is TGTGCCAGCAGCTTAGAAACTAGCGAGCAGTACTTC.